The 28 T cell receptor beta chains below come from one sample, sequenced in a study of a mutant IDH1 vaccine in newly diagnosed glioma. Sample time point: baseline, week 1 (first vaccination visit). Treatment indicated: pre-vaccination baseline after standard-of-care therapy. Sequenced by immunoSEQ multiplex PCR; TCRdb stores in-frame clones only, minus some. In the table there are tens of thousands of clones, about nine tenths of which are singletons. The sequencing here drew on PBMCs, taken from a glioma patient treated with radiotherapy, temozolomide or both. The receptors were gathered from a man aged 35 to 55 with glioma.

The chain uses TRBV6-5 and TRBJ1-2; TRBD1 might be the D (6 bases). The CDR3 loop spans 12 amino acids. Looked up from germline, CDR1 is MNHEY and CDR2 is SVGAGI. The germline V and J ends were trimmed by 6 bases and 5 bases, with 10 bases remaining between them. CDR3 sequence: CASRDRKYGYTF. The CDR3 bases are TGTGCCAGCAGGGACAGAAAATATGGCTACACCTTC.

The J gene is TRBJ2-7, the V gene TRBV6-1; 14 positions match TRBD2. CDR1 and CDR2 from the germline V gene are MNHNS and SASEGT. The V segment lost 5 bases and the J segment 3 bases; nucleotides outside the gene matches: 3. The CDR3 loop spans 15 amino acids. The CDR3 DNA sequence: TGTGCCAGCAGTTCCGGGACTAGCGGGAGCTACGAGCAGTACTTC. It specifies CASSSGTSGSYEQYF.

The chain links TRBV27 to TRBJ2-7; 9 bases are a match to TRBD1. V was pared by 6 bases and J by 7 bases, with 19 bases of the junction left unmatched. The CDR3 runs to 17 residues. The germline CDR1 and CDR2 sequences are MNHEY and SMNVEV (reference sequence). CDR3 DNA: TGTGCCAGCAGCCCGTATCACATCCGGGACAGGGCTGTGGAGCAGTACTTC. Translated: CASSPYHIRDRAVEQYF.

The chain's CDR3 is CASSESVWGLGYTF. The DNA of the CDR3 is TGTGCCAGCAGTGAAAGTGTTTGGGGACTTGGCTACACCTTC. The J gene is TRBJ1-2, the V gene TRBV6-4, with a weak D call TRBD1 (5 bases). CDR1 MRHNA and CDR2 SNTAGT come from the germline V gene. Trimming stripped 3 bases from V and 7 bases from J, with 15 bases between. This CDR3 region has 14 residues.

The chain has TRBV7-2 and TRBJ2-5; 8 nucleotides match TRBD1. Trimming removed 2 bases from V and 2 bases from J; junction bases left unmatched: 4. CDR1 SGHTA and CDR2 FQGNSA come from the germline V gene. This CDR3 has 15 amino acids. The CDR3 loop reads CASSLTGGYQETQYF. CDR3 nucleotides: TGTGCCAGCAGCTTAACAGGGGGATATCAAGAGACCCAGTACTTC.

Here the CDR3 DNA reads TGTGCCAGCAGCCCGATCATCCAAGAGACCCAGTACTTC. This encodes CASSPIIQETQYF. The rearrangement links TRBV7-2 to TRBJ2-5; D is uncertain. Trimming took off 5 bases at V and 1 base at J, with 8 bases between the two ends. The CDR3 contains 13 residues. The germline gives CDR1 SGHTA, CDR2 FQGNSA.

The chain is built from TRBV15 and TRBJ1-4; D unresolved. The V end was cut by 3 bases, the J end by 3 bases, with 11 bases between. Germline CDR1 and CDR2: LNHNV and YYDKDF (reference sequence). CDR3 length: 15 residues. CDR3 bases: TGTGCCACCAGCAGGGACTTCGGGCCTAATGAAAAACTGTTTTTT. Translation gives CATSRDFGPNEKLFF. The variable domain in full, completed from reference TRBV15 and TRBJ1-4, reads DAMVIQNPRYQVTQFGKPVTLSCSQTLNHNVMYWYQQKSSQAPKLLFHYYDKDFNNEADTPDNFQSRRPNTSFCFLDIRSPGLGDTAMYLCATSRDFGPNEKLFFGSGTQLSVL.

This CDR3 reads CASDAGTSGSEQFF. The CDR3 DNA follows: TGTGCCAGTGATGCCGGGACTAGCGGGAGTGAGCAGTTCTTC. The V gene is TRBV5-4, the J gene TRBJ2-1, with 14 nucleotides matching TRBD2. This CDR3 contains 14 residues. V gave up 8 bases and J gave up 9 bases; unmatched junction bases: 7. Germline assignment: CDR1 SGHNT and CDR2 YYREEE (reference sequence).

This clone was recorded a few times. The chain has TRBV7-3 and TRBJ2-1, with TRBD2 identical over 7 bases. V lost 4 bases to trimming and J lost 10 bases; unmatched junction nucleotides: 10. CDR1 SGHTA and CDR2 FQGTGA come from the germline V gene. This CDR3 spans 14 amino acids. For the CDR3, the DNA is TGTGCCAGCAGCTCGACTAGCCACTTAAGCGAGCAGTTCTTC. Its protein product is CASSSTSHLSEQFF.

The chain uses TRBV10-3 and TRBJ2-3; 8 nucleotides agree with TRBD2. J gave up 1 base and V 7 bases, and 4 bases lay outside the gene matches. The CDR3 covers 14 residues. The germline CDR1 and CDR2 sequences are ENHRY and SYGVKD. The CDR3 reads CAIKAREGTDTQYF. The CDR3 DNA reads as TGTGCCATCAAGGCGCGGGAGGGCACAGATACGCAGTATTTT.

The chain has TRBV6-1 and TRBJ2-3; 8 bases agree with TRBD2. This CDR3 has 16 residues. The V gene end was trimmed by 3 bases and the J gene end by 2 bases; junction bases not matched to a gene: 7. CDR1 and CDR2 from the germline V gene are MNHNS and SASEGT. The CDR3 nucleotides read TGTGCCAGCAGTGACCCCTTAGCGGGAAACACAGATACGCAGTATTTT. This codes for CASSDPLAGNTDTQYF.

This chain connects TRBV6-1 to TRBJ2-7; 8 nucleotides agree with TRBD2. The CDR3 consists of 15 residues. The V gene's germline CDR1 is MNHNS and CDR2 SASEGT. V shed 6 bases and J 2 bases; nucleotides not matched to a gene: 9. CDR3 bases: TGTGCCAGCAGGCAGGCTCCAGCGGGAGCCTACGAGCAGTACTTC. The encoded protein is CASRQAPAGAYEQYF.

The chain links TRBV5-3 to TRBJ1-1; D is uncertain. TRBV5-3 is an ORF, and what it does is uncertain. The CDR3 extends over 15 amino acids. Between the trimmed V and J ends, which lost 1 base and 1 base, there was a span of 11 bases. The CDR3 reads CARSLLALWNTEAFF. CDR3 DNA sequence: TGTGCCAGAAGCTTGTTAGCTCTCTGGAACACTGAAGCTTTCTTT.

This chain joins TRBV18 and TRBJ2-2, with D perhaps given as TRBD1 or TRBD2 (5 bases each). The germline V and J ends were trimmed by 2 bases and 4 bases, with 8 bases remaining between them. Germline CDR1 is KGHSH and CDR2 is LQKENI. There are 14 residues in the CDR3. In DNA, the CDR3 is TGTGCCAGCTCACCAGAGGGGTTCACCGGGGAGCTGTTTTTT. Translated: CASSPEGFTGELFF.

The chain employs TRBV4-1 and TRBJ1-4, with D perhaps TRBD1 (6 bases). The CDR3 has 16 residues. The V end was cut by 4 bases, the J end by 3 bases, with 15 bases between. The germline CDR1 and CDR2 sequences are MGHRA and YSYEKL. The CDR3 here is CASSRAGVGANEKLFF. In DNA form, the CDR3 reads TGCGCCAGCAGCCGAGCAGGGGTGGGGGCTAATGAAAAACTGTTTTTT.

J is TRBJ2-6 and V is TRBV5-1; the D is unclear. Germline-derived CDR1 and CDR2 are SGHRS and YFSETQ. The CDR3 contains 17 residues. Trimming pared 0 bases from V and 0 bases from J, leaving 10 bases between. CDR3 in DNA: TGCGCCAGCAGCTTGGAAGGCCGAACCTCTGGGGCCAACGTCCTGACTTTC. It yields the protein CASSLEGRTSGANVLTF.

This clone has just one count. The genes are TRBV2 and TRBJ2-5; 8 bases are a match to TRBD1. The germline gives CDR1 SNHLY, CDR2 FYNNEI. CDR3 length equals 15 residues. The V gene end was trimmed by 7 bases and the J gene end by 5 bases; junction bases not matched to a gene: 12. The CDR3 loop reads CASNLNPGGAETQYF. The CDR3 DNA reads TGTGCCAGCAACCTAAATCCAGGGGGCGCTGAGACCCAGTACTTC.

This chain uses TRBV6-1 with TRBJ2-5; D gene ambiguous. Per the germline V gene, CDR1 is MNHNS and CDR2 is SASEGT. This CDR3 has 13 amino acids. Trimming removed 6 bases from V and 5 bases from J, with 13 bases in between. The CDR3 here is CASRPYDGETQYF. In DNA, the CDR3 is TGTGCCAGCAGGCCTTATGACGGGGAGACCCAGTACTTC.

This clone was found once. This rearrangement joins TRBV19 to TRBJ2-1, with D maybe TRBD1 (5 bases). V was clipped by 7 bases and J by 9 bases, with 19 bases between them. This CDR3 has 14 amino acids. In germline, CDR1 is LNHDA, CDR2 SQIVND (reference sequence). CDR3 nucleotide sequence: TGTGCCAGTAAGATAAGGGGAACGCAGGTTGAGCAGTTCTTC. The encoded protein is CASKIRGTQVEQFF.

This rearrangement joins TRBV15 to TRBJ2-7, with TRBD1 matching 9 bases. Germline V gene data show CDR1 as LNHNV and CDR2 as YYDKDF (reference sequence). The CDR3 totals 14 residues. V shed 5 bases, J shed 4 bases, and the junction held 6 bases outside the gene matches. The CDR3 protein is CATSRDRARYEQYF. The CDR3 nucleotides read TGTGCCACCAGCCGGGACAGGGCAAGGTACGAGCAGTACTTC.

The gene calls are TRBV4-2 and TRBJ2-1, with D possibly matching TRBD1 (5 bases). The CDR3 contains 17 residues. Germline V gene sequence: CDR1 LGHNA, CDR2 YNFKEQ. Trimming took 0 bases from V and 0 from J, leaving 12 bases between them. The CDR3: CASSQDPGPPSYNEQFF. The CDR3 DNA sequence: TGTGCCAGCAGCCAAGATCCAGGGCCCCCCTCCTACAATGAGCAGTTCTTC.

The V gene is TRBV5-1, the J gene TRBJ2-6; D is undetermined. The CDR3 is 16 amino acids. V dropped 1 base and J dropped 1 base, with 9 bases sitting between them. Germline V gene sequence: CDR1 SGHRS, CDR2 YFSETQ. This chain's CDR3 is CASSLLQQSGANVLTF. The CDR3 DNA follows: TGCGCCAGCAGCTTGCTTCAACAATCTGGGGCCAACGTCCTGACTTTC.

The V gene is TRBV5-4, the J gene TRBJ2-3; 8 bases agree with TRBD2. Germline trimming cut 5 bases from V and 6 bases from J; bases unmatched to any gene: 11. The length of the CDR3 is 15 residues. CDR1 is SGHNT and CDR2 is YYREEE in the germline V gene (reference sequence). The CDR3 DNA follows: TGTGCCAGCAGGTCGGGCGGGAGGCTCCCCGATACGCAGTATTTT. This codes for CASRSGGRLPDTQYF.

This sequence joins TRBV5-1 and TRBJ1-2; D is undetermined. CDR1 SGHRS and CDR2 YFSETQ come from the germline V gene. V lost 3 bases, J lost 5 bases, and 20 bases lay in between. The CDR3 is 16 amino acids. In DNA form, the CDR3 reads TGCGCCAGCAGCTCCGACCTCGACCGAAATCTATATGGCTACACCTTC. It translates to CASSSDLDRNLYGYTF.

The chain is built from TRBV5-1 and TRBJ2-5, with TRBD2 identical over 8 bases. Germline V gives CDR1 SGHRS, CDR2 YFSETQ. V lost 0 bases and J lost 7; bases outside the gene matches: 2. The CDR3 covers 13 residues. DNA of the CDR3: TGCGCCAGCAGCTTGGGACTAGCGTCGACCCAGTACTTC. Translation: CASSLGLASTQYF.

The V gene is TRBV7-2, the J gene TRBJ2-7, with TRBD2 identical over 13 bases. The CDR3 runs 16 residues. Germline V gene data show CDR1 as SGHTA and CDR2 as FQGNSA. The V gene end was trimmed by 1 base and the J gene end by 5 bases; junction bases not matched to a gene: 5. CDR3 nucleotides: TGTGCCAGCAGCTTAGGGACTAGCGGGGGCACCCACGAGCAGTACTTC. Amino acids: CASSLGTSGGTHEQYF.

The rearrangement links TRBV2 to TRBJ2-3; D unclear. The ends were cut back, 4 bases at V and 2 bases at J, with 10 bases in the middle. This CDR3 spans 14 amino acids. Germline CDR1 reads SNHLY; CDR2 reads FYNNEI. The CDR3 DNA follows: TGTGCCAGCAGTGCCCGAAGGTTCACAGATACGCAGTATTTT. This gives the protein CASSARRFTDTQYF.

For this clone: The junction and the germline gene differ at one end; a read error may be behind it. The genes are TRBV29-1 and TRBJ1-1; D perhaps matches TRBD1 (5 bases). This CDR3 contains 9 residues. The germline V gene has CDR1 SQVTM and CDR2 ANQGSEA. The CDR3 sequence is CSPSQRDGF. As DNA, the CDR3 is TGCAGCCCCTCACAGAGGGACGGGTTT. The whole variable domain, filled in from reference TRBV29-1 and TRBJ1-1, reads SAVISQKPSRDICQRGTSLTIQCQVDSQVTMMFWYRQQPGQSLTLIATANQGSEATYESGFVIDKFPISRPNLTFSTLTVSNMSPEDSSIYLCSPSQRDGFGQGTRLTVV.